This TCR beta chain is from a study of beta chain features in type 1 diabetes. Expressed TCRB transcripts got sequenced, as all isolated RNA was reverse transcribed. Sequenced by immunoSEQ multiplex PCR; TCRdb stores in-frame clones only, minus some. The sample has about 150,000 clones, 10% to 13% seen once. V was shortened by 0 bases and J by 4 bases, with 18 bases between the two germline ends. CDR1 is MNHEY, CDR2 SMNVEV, per germline (reference sequence). This CDR3 region has 17 residues. This clone was found a few times. Antigen unknown. Whole-study findings and limits: Within each of all four CD4+ subsets, Type 1 diabetes patients had TCRB CDR3s that were moderately but significantly shorter.

Sequenced: central memory CD4+ T cells from blood. The origin of this receptor is a man aged 25-45 years with type 1 diabetes. The J gene is TRBJ1-2, the V gene TRBV27, with D maybe TRBD1 (6 bases). CDR3 in amino acids: CASSLSPMDSLIYGYTF. The CDR3 region has the DNA TGTGCCAGCAGTTTATCGCCCATGGACAGCCTAATCTATGGCTACACCTTC.